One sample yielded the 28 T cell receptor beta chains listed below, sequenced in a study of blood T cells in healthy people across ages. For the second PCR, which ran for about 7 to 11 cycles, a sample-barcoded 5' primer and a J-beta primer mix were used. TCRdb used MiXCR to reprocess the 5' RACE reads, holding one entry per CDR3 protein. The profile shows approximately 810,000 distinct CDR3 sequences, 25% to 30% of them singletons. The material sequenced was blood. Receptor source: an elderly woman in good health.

DNA for the CDR3: TGTGCCAGCTCACCACGGACAGGGGGCACTAATGAAAAACTGTTTTTT. It codes for CASSPRTGGTNEKLFF. The chain carries TRBV18 and TRBJ1-4; 11 bases map to TRBD1. The length of the CDR3 is 16 residues. Germline V gives CDR1 KGHSH, CDR2 LQKENI. The trim removed 1 base at V and 2 bases at J, leaving 0 bases unmatched.

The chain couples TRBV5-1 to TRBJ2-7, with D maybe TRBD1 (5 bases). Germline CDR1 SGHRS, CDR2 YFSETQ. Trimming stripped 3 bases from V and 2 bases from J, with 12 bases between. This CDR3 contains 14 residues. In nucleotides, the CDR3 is TGCGCCAGCAGCTCAGCGCAGGGCCCCTACGAGCAGTACTTC. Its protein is CASSSAQGPYEQYF.

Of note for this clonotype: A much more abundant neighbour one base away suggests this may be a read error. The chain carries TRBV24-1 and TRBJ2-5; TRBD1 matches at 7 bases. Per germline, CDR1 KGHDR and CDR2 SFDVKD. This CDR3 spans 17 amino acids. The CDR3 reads CATSNLPRQGNQETQYF. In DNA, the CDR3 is TGTGCCACCAGTAATTTACCGAGACAGGGTAACCAAGAGACCCAGTACTTC.

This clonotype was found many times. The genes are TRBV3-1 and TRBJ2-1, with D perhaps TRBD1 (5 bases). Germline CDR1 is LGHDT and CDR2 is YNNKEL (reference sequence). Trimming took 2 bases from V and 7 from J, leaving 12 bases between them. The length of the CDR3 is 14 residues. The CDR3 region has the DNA TGTGCCAGCAGCCAATCCAGGGTATATAATGAGCAGTTCTTC. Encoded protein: CASSQSRVYNEQFF.

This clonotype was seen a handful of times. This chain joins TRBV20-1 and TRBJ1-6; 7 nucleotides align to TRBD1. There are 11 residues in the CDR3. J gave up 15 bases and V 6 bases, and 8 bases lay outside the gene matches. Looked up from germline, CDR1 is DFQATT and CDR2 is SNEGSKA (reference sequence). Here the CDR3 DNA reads TGCAGTGCCGAACGGGGACAGCACCTCCACTTT. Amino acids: CSAERGQHLHF.

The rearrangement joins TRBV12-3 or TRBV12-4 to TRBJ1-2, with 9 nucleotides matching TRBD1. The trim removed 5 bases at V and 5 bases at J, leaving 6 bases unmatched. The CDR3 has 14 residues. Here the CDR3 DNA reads TGTGCCAGCAGTATCTTGGGACAGGGTTATGGCTACACCTTC. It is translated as CASSILGQGYGYTF.

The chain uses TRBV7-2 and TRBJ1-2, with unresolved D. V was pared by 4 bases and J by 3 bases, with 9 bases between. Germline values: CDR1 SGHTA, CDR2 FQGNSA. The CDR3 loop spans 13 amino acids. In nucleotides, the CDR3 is TGTGCCAGCAGCTGGAGCGGAGACTATGGCTACACCTTC. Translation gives CASSWSGDYGYTF.

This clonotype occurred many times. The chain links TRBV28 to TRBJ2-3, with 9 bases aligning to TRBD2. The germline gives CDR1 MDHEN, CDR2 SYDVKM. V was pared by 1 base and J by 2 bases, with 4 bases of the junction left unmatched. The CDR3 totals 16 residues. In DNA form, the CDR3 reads TGTGCCAGCAGTTTATCAGCGGGGGGCTCCACAGATACGCAGTATTTT. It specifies CASSLSAGGSTDTQYF.

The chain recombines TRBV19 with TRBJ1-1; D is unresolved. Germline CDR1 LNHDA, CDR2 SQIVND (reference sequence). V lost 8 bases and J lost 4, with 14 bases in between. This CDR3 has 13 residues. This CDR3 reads CASYSNGPTEAFF. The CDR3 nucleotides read TGTGCCAGTTACTCGAACGGACCCACTGAAGCTTTCTTT.

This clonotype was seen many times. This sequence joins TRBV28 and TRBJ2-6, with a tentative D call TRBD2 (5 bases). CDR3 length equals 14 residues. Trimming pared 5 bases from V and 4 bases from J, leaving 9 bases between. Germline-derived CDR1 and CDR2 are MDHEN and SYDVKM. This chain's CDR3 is CASSRGNGANVLTF. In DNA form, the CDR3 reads TGTGCCAGCAGTCGAGGGAACGGGGCCAACGTCCTGACTTTC.

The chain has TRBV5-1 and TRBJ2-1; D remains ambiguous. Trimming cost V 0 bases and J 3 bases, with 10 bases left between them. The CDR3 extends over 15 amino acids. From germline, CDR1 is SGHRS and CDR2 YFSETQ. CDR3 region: CASSLELSLYNEQFF. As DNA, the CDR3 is TGCGCCAGCAGCTTGGAACTTAGTCTCTACAATGAGCAGTTCTTC.

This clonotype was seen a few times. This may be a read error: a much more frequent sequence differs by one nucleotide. The CDR3 spells CASSPMGQGARNEQYF. The CDR3 region has the DNA TGTGCCAGCAGTCCAATGGGCCAGGGGGCTCGGAATGAGCAGTACTTC. The J gene is TRBJ2-5, the V gene TRBV6-2 or TRBV6-3, with 8 bases matching TRBD1. Germline CDR1 reads MNHEY; CDR2 reads SVGEGT. This CDR3 region has 16 residues. The trim removed 5 bases at V and 11 bases at J, leaving 19 bases unmatched.

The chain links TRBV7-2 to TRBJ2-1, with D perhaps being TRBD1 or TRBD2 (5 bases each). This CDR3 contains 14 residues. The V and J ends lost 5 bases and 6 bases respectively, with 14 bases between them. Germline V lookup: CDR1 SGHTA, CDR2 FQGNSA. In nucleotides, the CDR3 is TGTGCCAGCAGCGAGGGGCCAGCCCCCAATGAGCAGTTCTTC. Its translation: CASSEGPAPNEQFF.

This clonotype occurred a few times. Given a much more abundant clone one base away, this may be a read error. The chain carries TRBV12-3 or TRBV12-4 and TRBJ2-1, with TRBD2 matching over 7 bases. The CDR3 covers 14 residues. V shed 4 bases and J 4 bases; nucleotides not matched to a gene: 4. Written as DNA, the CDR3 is TGTGCCAGCAGTTGGGCAGCGGGGTACAATGAGCAGTTCTTC. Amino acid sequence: CASSWAAGYNEQFF.

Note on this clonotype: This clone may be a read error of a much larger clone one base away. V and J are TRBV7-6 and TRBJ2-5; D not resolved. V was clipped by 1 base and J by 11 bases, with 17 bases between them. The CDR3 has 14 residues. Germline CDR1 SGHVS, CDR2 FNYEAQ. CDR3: CASSLVPTDNEQYF. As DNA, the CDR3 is TGTGCCAGCAGCTTAGTTCCCACTGACAATGAGCAGTACTTC.

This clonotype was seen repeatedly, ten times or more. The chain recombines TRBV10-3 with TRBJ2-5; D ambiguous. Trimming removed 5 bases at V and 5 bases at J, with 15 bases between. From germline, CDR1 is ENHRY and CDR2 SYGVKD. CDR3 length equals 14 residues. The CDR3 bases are TGTGCCATCAGTCCCGGTGCTAGTTTGGAGACCCAGTACTTC. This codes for CAISPGASLETQYF.

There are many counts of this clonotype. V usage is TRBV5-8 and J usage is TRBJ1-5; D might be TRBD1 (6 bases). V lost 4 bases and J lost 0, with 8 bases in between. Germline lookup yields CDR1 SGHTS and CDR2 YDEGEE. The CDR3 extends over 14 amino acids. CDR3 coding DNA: TGTGCCAGCAGCCAGGGGTTTAGCAATCAGCCCCAGCATTTT. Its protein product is CASSQGFSNQPQHF.

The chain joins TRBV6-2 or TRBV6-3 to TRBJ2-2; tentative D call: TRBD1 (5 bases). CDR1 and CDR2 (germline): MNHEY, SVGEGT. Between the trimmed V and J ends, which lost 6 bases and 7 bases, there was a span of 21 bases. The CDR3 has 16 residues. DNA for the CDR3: TGTGCCAGCAGCAGATCCAGGTCAGGGTTAGTCGGGGAGCTGTTTTTT. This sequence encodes CASSRSRSGLVGELFF.

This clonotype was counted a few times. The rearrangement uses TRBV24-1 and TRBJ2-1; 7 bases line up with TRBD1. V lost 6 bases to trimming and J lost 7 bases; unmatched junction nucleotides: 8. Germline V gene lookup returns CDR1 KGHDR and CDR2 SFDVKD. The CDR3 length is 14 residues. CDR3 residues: CATSRTQGLNEQFF. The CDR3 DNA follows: TGTGCCACCAGTAGAACACAGGGGTTGAATGAGCAGTTCTTC.

The DNA of the CDR3 is TGTGCCAGCAGCCCCCAGGGTAGCAGGGGGGGTTACGAGCAGTACTTC. Amino acids: CASSPQGSRGGYEQYF. The genes are TRBV7-2 and TRBJ2-5, with D possibly being TRBD1 or TRBD2 (7 bases each). Matching the DNA end better, TRBJ2-7 makes the J call doubtful. The CDR3 loop spans 16 amino acids. Germline CDR1 reads SGHTA; CDR2 reads FQGNSA.

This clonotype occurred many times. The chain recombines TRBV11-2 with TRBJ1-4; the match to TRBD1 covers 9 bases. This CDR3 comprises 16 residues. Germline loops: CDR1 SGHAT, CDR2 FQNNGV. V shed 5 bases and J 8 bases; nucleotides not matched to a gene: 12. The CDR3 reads CASSPTGQGQREKLFF. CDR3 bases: TGTGCCAGCAGCCCAACGGGACAGGGCCAGAGGGAAAAACTGTTTTTT.

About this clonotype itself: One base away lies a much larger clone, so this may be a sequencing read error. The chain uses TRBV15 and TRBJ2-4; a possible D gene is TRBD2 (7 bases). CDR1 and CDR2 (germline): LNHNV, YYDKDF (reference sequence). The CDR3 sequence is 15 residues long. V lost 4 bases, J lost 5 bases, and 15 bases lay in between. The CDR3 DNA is TGTGCCACCAGCAAAGATATCGGGGGGCAAAACATTCAGTACTTC. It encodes CATSKDIGGQNIQYF.

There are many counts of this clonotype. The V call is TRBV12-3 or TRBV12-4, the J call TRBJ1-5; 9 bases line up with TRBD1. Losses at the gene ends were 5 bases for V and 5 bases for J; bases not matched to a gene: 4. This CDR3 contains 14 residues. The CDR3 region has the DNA TGTGCCAGCAGTCCACAGGGGGCCGATCAGCCCCAGCATTTT. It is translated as CASSPQGADQPQHF.

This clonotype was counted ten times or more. The CDR3: CAWSRTGPRRGYGYTF. The CDR3 nucleotides are TGTGCCTGGAGTAGGACAGGGCCCCGGAGGGGCTATGGCTACACCTTC. The gene calls are TRBV30 and TRBJ1-2, with 8 positions matching TRBD1. Trimming took 2 bases from V and 4 from J; bases not matched to a gene: 12. Germline V gene lookup returns CDR1 GTSNPN and CDR2 SVGIG (reference sequence). The CDR3 has 16 amino acids.

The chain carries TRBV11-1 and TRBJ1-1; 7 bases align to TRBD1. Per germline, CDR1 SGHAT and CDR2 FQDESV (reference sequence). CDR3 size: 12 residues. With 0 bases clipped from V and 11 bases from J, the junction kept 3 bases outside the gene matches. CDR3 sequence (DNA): TGTGCCAGCAGCTTAGCGACAGGGCCGGCTTTCTTT. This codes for CASSLATGPAFF.

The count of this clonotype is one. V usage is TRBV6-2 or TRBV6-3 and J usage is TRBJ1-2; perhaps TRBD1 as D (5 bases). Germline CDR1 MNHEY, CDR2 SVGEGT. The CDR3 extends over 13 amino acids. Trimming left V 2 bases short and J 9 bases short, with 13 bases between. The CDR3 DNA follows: TGTGCCAGCAGTTACCCGGGGACCTTGAGCTACACCTTC. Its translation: CASSYPGTLSYTF.

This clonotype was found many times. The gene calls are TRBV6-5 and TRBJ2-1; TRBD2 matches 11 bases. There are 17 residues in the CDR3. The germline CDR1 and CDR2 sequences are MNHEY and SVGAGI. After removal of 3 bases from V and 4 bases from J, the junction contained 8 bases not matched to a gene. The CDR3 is CASSYNLAGGSYNEQFF. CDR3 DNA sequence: TGTGCCAGCAGTTATAATTTAGCGGGGGGGTCATACAATGAGCAGTTCTTC.

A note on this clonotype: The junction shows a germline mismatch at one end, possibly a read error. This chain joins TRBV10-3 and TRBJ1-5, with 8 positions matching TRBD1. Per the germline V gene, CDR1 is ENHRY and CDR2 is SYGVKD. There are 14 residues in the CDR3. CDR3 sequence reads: CASSEGTGGQPQHF. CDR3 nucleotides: TGTGCCAGCAGTGAAGGGACAGGCGGCCAGCCCCAGCATTTT.